Presented here are 15 T cell receptor beta chains from one specimen sequenced in a study of T cell repertoires in cytomegalovirus infection. MiXCR was run by TCRdb on the reads, yielding one entry per CDR3 protein. This table has about 740,000 distinct CDR3 sequences, approximately 40% appearing once. Sample: PBMCs. Receptors were obtained from a human donor in good health (CMV status not recorded). Some clones in this sample may be carry-over from other donors' samples.

The rearrangement links TRBV27 to TRBJ2-5; D unresolved. Germline V lookup: CDR1 MNHEY, CDR2 SMNVEV (reference sequence). V was clipped by 5 bases and J by 2 bases, with 9 bases between them. The CDR3 sequence is 13 residues long. The CDR3 nucleotides read TGTGCCAGCAGTCCATTATTACAAGAGACCCAGTACTTC. This gives the protein CASSPLLQETQYF.

The genes are TRBV20-1 and TRBJ2-7; TRBD2 matches 10 bases. The CDR3 loop spans 14 amino acids. In germline, CDR1 is DFQATT, CDR2 SNEGSKA (reference sequence). V lost 6 bases, J lost 3 bases, and 8 bases stayed unmatched. The DNA for the CDR3 is TGCAGTGCCATAGCGGGAGGTGTAAACTACGAGCAGTACTTC. This codes for CSAIAGGVNYEQYF.

The chain has TRBV20-1 and TRBJ1-5; a possible D gene is TRBD1 (6 bases). Germline CDR1 reads DFQATT; CDR2 reads SNEGSKA (reference sequence). Trimming removed 1 base at V and 4 bases at J, with 14 bases between. This CDR3 region has 15 residues. Here the CDR3 DNA reads TGCAGTGCTAGAGCACAGGGAGTACGGAATCAGCCCCAGCATTTT. Protein sequence: CSARAQGVRNQPQHF.

Comment on this clonotype: It is likely a read error, because the conserved phenylalanine at the end of the CDR3 is missing. CDR3 protein: CASLGQGFLNEQFI. CDR3 nucleotides: TGTGCCAGCCTGGGGCAGGGATTCCTCAATGAGCAGTTCATC. The V and J genes are TRBV6-2 or TRBV6-3 and TRBJ2-1, with TRBD1 as a possible D gene (5 bases). V lost 8 bases to trimming and J lost 6 bases, with 17 bases between them. Per the germline V gene, CDR1 is MNHEY and CDR2 is SVGEGT. The CDR3 contains 14 residues.

In its sample, this clonotype was seen many times. The chain combines TRBV7-6 with TRBJ1-3; tentative D call: TRBD1 (5 bases). The CDR3 consists of 17 residues. Per germline, CDR1 SGHVS and CDR2 FNYEAQ. The V and J ends lost 5 bases and 9 bases respectively, with 26 bases between them. The chain's CDR3 is CASSPDPFGGSHVTIYF. Here the CDR3 DNA reads TGTGCCAGCAGCCCCGACCCCTTCGGGGGGTCCCACGTCACCATATATTTT. The whole variable domain, filled in from reference TRBV7-6 and TRBJ1-3, reads GAGVSQSPRYKVTKRGQDVALRCDPISGHVSLYWYRQALGQGPEFLTYFNYEAQQDKSGLPNDRFSAERPEGSISTLTIQRTEQRDSAMYRCASSPDPFGGSHVTIYFGEGSWLTVV.

This clonotype has a count of ten or more. This chain uses TRBV7-2 with TRBJ1-1; D is undetermined. The CDR3 runs to 15 residues. The V gene's germline CDR1 is SGHTA and CDR2 FQGNSA. The V end was cut by 2 bases, the J end by 4 bases, with 14 bases between. CDR3 sequence (DNA): TGTGCCAGCAGCTTACAGTTTCTGCAGAGCACTGAAGCTTTCTTT. It yields the protein CASSLQFLQSTEAFF.

To note about this clonotype: Mismatch with germline at one junction end may stem from a read error. V gene TRBV12-3 or TRBV12-4 combines with J gene TRBJ2-1, with TRBD2 matching 7 bases. This CDR3 is built from 13 residues. The DNA of the CDR3 is TGTGCCAGCAGTTTGGCGGGAGTGGGTGAGCAGCTCTTC. This sequence encodes CASSLAGVGEQLF.

The rearrangement joins TRBV2 to TRBJ1-5, with D tentatively TRBD1 (5 bases). The CDR3 loop spans 14 amino acids. The germline V and J ends were trimmed by 6 bases and 3 bases, with 12 bases remaining between them. CDR1 is SNHLY and CDR2 is FYNNEI in the germline V gene. The CDR3 sequence is CASSADRYNQPQHF. The CDR3 nucleotides read TGTGCCAGCAGCGCTGACAGATACAATCAGCCCCAGCATTTT.

The chain recombines TRBV20-1 with TRBJ1-2; D might be TRBD1 (6 bases). The germline V and J ends were trimmed by 4 bases and 7 bases, with 13 bases remaining between them. CDR3 size: 12 residues. From germline, CDR1 is DFQATT and CDR2 SNEGSKA (reference sequence). The CDR3 DNA reads as TGCAGTGCTACCGACAGGTCAGGTGGCTACACCTTC. Amino acids: CSATDRSGGYTF.

This clonotype has more than one count but fewer than ten. V and J are TRBV6-6 and TRBJ2-2, with 9 nucleotides matching TRBD1. The V segment lost 1 base and the J segment 5 bases; nucleotides outside the gene matches: 8. This CDR3 contains 17 residues. Per the germline V gene, CDR1 is MNHNY and CDR2 is SVGAGI (reference sequence). CDR3 protein: CASSYLPGQGSTGELFF. The CDR3 nucleotides read TGTGCCAGCAGTTACTTACCGGGACAGGGAAGTACCGGGGAGCTGTTTTTT.

This chain links TRBV28 with TRBJ1-4; D possibly corresponds to TRBD1 (5 bases). V was clipped by 4 bases and J by 0 bases, with 9 bases between them. This CDR3 has 15 amino acids. In germline, CDR1 is MDHEN, CDR2 SYDVKM. The CDR3: CASSSLTATNEKLFF. CDR3 nucleotide sequence: TGTGCCAGCAGTTCACTGACAGCAACTAATGAAAAACTGTTTTTT.

This clonotype was seen a handful of times. V gene TRBV20-1 combines with J gene TRBJ1-1, with a possible D match to TRBD1 (5 bases). Germline V gene data show CDR1 as DFQATT and CDR2 as SNEGSKA (reference sequence). The CDR3 runs 10 residues. The V end was cut by 6 bases, the J end by 8 bases, with 10 bases between. CDR3 sequence: CSATDMEAFF. The DNA for the CDR3 is TGCAGTGCGACAGACATGGAAGCTTTCTTT.

V and J are TRBV9 and TRBJ2-1; perhaps TRBD2 as D (7 bases). Trimming took off 5 bases at V and 5 bases at J, with 14 bases between the two ends. Germline V lookup: CDR1 SGDLS, CDR2 YYNGEE. The CDR3 contains 14 residues. CDR3 sequence reads: CASSVGGADNEQFF. Here the CDR3 DNA reads TGTGCCAGCAGTGTGGGGGGGGCTGACAATGAGCAGTTCTTC.

The chain links TRBV28 to TRBJ2-3, with D possibly being TRBD2 (5 bases). The germline V gene has CDR1 MDHEN and CDR2 SYDVKM. Between the trimmed V and J ends, which lost 4 bases and 4 bases, there was a span of 24 bases. The CDR3 consists of 18 residues. The CDR3 DNA sequence: TGTGCCAGCAGTTCCAGTTTCGGTGAGGGCAGAGCCGCAGATACGCAGTATTTT. Its translation: CASSSSFGEGRAADTQYF. The full variable domain, with the rest looked up from reference TRBV28 and TRBJ2-3, is DVKVTQSSRYLVKRTGEKVFLECVQDMDHENMFWYRQDPGLGLRLIYFSYDVKMKEKGDIPEGYSVSREKKERFSLILESASTNQTSMYLCASSSSFGEGRAADTQYFGPGTRLTVL.

This clonotype was detected only a few times. The rearrangement links TRBV5-1 to TRBJ1-2; D not resolved. Trimming shortened V by 5 bases and J by 0 bases, and 8 bases separated the two germline ends. The CDR3 runs 13 residues. The germline V gene has CDR1 SGHRS and CDR2 YFSETQ. CDR3 in DNA: TGCGCCAGCAGTTTTGGTTCTAACTATGGCTACACCTTC. It translates to CASSFGSNYGYTF.